The source of this T cell receptor (beta chain) is a study of shared clonotypes between healthy human individuals. Concerning this clone itself: Its specificity is unknown.

Germline V lookup: CDR1 LNHNV, CDR2 YYDKDF (reference sequence). CDR3 size: 14 residues. V was pared by 0 bases and J by 9 bases, with 13 bases between. Findings of the study overall: Rarefaction revealed incomplete sorted-subset sequencing despite large depth. Naive CD4 clonotypes were shared across a handful of donors at 5% to 6%.

Naive CD8 cells were CD45RO-negative, positively selected for CCR7, excluding terminally differentiated effector memory CD45RA+ cells. Only Caucasian adults living in Nashville, Tennessee made up the donor group. Under the authors' procedure: Filtering was not the same, since immunoSEQ gave junction-only sequences without quality scores. Assay used: immunoSEQ multiplex PCR; TCRdb lists only in-frame clones, some missing. Clonal size and the V and J genes are those of that table, whereas D and trimming came from the DNA. The sample comprises 450,000 to 700,000 clones, nearly 97% of which are singletons, and 0.11% rests with the top ten.

This chain connects TRBV15 to TRBJ2-3, with D possibly matching TRBD1 (6 bases). This receptor was obtained from a woman younger than 45 in good health. The sequencing input was naive CD8+ T cells sorted from blood. The CDR3, as DNA: TGTGCCACCAGCAGAGATCGGGACGGGACAACGCAGTATTTT. Protein sequence: CATSRDRDGTTQYF.